Presented here are 28 T cell receptor beta chains from one specimen sequenced in a study of tumor and adjacent non-tumor tissue in lung cancer. Three rounds of nested PCR, following a modified ARM-PCR protocol, produced the TCRbeta library. TCRdb processed the multiplex PCR reads anew with MiXCR; each CDR3 protein has one entry. Altogether 90,000 to 120,000 distinct CDR3 sequences are present, 55% to 65% being singletons, with the ten largest covering around a fifth. RNA was extracted from bulk tissue without any cell sorting. This non-tumor lung sample came from over 3 cm beyond the tumor edge. The source material was distant non-tumor lung tissue. The receptors were sampled from a man between 25 and 39 years old with non-small cell lung cancer.

This sequence joins TRBV2 and TRBJ2-1; D might be TRBD2 (6 bases). The germline CDR1 and CDR2 sequences are SNHLY and FYNNEI. This CDR3 has 12 residues. V was clipped by 5 bases and J by 9 bases, with 11 bases between them. CDR3 bases: TGTGCCAGCAGTAAGAGGGGAGGTGAGCAGTTCTTC. Its protein product is CASSKRGGEQFF.

This clonotype showed up just a few times. The chain uses TRBV11-1 and TRBJ2-3; 11 nucleotides agree with TRBD1. The germline CDR1 and CDR2 sequences are SGHAT and FQDESV (reference sequence). V shed 5 bases, J shed 4 bases, and the junction held 5 bases outside the gene matches. This CDR3 is 15 amino acids long. This CDR3 is CASSQRTGGPDTQYF. The CDR3 DNA is TGTGCCAGCAGCCAAAGGACAGGGGGCCCAGATACGCAGTATTTT.

About this clonotype: Given a much more abundant clone one base away, this may be a read error. V usage is TRBV12-5 and J usage is TRBJ1-1; D might be TRBD1 (5 bases). V lost 5 bases and J 7 bases, leaving 17 bases between the germline ends. This CDR3 is 14 amino acids long. CDR1 LGHNT and CDR2 FRNRAP come from the germline V gene. CDR3 in amino acids: CASGARDGGIEAFF. DNA for the CDR3: TGTGCTAGTGGTGCCCGGGACGGGGGGATTGAAGCTTTCTTT. Full variable domain (rest looked up from reference TRBV12-5 and TRBJ1-1): DARVTQTPRHKVTEMGQEVTMRCQPILGHNTVFWYRQTMMQGLELLAYFRNRAPLDDSGMPKDRFSAEMPDATLATLKIQPSEPRDSAVYFCASGARDGGIEAFFGQGTRLTVV.

The chain carries TRBV2 and TRBJ2-2; 8 bases match TRBD2. CDR3 length: 13 amino acids. V lost 5 bases to trimming and J lost 9 bases; unmatched junction nucleotides: 5. The V gene's germline CDR1 is SNHLY and CDR2 FYNNEI. The CDR3 DNA reads TGTGCCAGCAGTCGGGATAGCGGGAGGGAGCTGTTTTTT. Its protein is CASSRDSGRELFF.

Comment on this clonotype: Since a much larger clone is just one base distant, this may be a read error. The genes are TRBV6-1 and TRBJ2-2, with D possibly being TRBD2 (5 bases). CDR3 length: 15 amino acids. Looked up from germline, CDR1 is MNHNS and CDR2 is SASEGT. DNA of the CDR3: TGTGCCAGCAGTGAACAGGACGCGAACACCGGGGAGCTGTCTTTT. Translating gives CASSEQDANTGELSF.

Details on this clonotype: Likely a read error: the CDR3 ends without its conserved phenylalanine or tryptophan. The chain is built from TRBV24-1 and TRBJ2-1, with D unresolved. V lost 5 bases to trimming and J lost 8 bases, with 9 bases between them. The CDR3 runs 12 residues. Germline lookup yields CDR1 KGHDR and CDR2 SFDVKD. The CDR3 DNA reads as TGTGCCACCAGTGTTCATGGGTATGAGCAGTTCCTC. Residues: CATSVHGYEQFL.

As to this clonotype: The junction differs from germline at one of its ends, possibly a read error. The chain is built from TRBV20-1 and TRBJ1-2; D is undetermined. Germline values: CDR1 DFQATT, CDR2 SNEGSKA (reference sequence). This CDR3 has 13 amino acids. In DNA, the CDR3 is TGCAGTACTAGAGACCCCACAGAGGATGGCTACACCTTC. Protein product: CSTRDPTEDGYTF.

On this clonotype itself: The junction departs from the called germline gene at one end, perhaps through a read error. The chain joins TRBV6-5 to TRBJ2-7; D gene ambiguous. The CDR3 extends over 15 amino acids. Germline CDR1 reads MNHEY; CDR2 reads SVGAGI. The CDR3 protein is CVSSLISGSSYEQYF. The CDR3 DNA sequence: TGTGTCAGCAGCTTGATTTCGGGCAGTTCCTACGAGCAGTACTTC.

The chain uses TRBV7-9 and TRBJ1-1; D ambiguous. This CDR3 comprises 12 residues. Germline V gene lookup returns CDR1 SEHNR and CDR2 FQNEAQ (reference sequence). V lost 4 bases to trimming and J lost 1 base, with 4 bases between them. In nucleotides, the CDR3 is TGTGCCAGCAGCTGGACGAACACTGAAGCTTTCTTT. Translating it yields CASSWTNTEAFF. Supplemented by reference TRBV7-9 and TRBJ1-1, the full variable domain reads DTGVSQNPRHKITKRGQNVTFRCDPISEHNRLYWYRQTLGQGPEFLTYFQNEAQLEKSRLLSDRFSAERPKGSFSTLEIQRTEQGDSAMYLCASSWTNTEAFFGQGTRLTVV.

J is TRBJ1-2 and V is TRBV14; 9 bases align to TRBD1. V shed 4 bases, J shed 7 bases, and the junction held 10 bases outside the gene matches. The CDR3 sequence is 15 residues long. CDR1 and CDR2 (germline): SGHDN, FVKESK. The CDR3 DNA is TGTGCCAGCAGCCGAGACGCAACAGGGGGCATTGGCTACACCTTC. It encodes CASSRDATGGIGYTF.

Concerning this clonotype: The junction shows a germline mismatch at one end, possibly a read error. V gene TRBV13 combines with J gene TRBJ1-5; D might be TRBD1 (5 bases). The CDR3 sequence is 15 residues long. Germline V lookup: CDR1 PRHDT, CDR2 FYEKMQ (reference sequence). The CDR3 coding sequence is TGTGCCAGCAGCTTATCCACAGGAGGTTATCAGCACCAGCATTTT. Its protein is CASSLSTGGYQHQHF.

About this clonotype itself: The conserved phenylalanine or tryptophan is not found at the CDR3 terminus, so this likely reflects a read error. It is unclear where the CDR3 begins or ends on the DNA, so no DNA is shown, and the CDR3 is as TCRdb lists it. The chain links TRBV11-2 to TRBJ2-7; the table's D call of TRBD2 was not tested on the DNA. Germline CDR1 reads SGHAT; CDR2 reads FQNNGV. The CDR3 contains 13 residues when both ends are counted. The CDR3 here is CPSSSAGSYEQYY.

In regard to this clonotype: This may come from a read error, since a much larger clone is one base off. The chain has TRBV6-6 and TRBJ1-4; a possible D gene is TRBD1 (6 bases). Germline V gene sequence: CDR1 MNHNY, CDR2 SVGAGI (reference sequence). Deletions cut 7 bases from V and 0 bases from J, with 12 bases between. The CDR3 is made up of 15 amino acids. The DNA of the CDR3 is TGTGCCAGCACTCACCACAGGGCAACTAATGAAAAACTGTTTTTT. As protein: CASTHHRATNEKLFF.

There are many counts of this clonotype. The chain couples TRBV10-3 to TRBJ2-7; TRBD2 agrees at 7 bases. This CDR3 has 15 residues. Per the germline V gene, CDR1 is ENHRY and CDR2 is SYGVKD. Trimming took 5 bases from V and 0 from J; bases not matched to a gene: 7. As DNA, the CDR3 is TGTGCCATCAGTCCAGCAGCGGGAAGCTCCTACGAGCAGTACTTC. It encodes CAISPAAGSSYEQYF.

This clonotype was found many times. This rearrangement joins TRBV4-2 to TRBJ2-6; D is possibly TRBD2 (5 bases). Per germline, CDR1 LGHNA and CDR2 YNFKEQ. V was trimmed by 3 bases and J by 2 bases, leaving 14 bases between them. This CDR3 is built from 17 residues. The CDR3 region has the DNA TGTGCCAGCAGCCAGGATTCGGGGAAGGCTGGGGCCAACGTCCTGACTTTC. Residues: CASSQDSGKAGANVLTF.

This clonotype has a count of ten or more. The CDR3 spells CASSLTAGVSGANVLTF. The CDR3 DNA reads TGTGCCAGCAGCTTGACAGCGGGGGTCTCTGGGGCCAACGTCCTGACTTTC. The V call is TRBV5-5, the J call TRBJ2-6; the match to TRBD2 covers 8 bases. Germline V CDR1 and CDR2: SGHKS, YYEKEE (reference sequence). V lost 1 base and J lost 0; bases outside the gene matches: 3. CDR3 length: 17 amino acids.

Notes on this clonotype: Mismatch with germline at one junction end may stem from a read error. V and J are TRBV6-1 and TRBJ1-2, with TRBD1 matching 7 bases. Per germline, CDR1 MNHNS and CDR2 SASEGT. The CDR3 covers 15 residues. The CDR3 nucleotides are TGTGCCAGCAGTGGGGTATCACAGGGGCGCTACGTCTACATCTTC. The encoded protein is CASSGVSQGRYVYIF.

Worth noting for this clonotype: At one of its ends the junction is not consistent with the germline gene, which may arise from a read error. The genes are TRBV20-1 and TRBJ2-3, with D unclear. Germline V gives CDR1 DFQATT, CDR2 SNEGSKA (reference sequence). The CDR3 totals 10 residues. Here the CDR3 DNA reads TGCAGTGTAATTTCAGATACTCAGTACTTT. Protein: CSVISDTQYF.

This clonotype was picked up many times. This rearrangement joins TRBV10-3 to TRBJ2-2; perhaps TRBD1 as D (6 bases). V was trimmed by 8 bases and J by 3 bases, leaving 25 bases between them. Germline V lookup: CDR1 ENHRY, CDR2 SYGVKD. The CDR3 is 18 amino acids. As DNA, the CDR3 is TGTGCCATCCTCATCCTCACCAAACAGGGTCCTTACACCGGGGAGCTGTTTTTT. This gives the protein CAILILTKQGPYTGELFF.

The sample holds a few counts of this clonotype. This may be a read error, as it is one base from a much larger clone. CDR3 nucleotide sequence: TGCAGTGCCCCTCTTCACAGGCCCAGCTCCTACAATGAGCAGTTCTTC. Residues: CSAPLHRPSSYNEQFF. The chain combines TRBV20-1 with TRBJ2-1, with D possibly being TRBD1 (5 bases). This CDR3 has 16 residues. The V gene lost 6 bases and the J gene lost 0 bases, with 18 bases spanning the gap. Per germline, CDR1 DFQATT and CDR2 SNEGSKA (reference sequence).

A word on this clonotype: The CDR3 does not close with the conserved phenylalanine or tryptophan, likely indicating a read error. V is TRBV20-1 and J is TRBJ2-5, with a weak D call TRBD2 (5 bases). Trimming stripped 0 bases from V and 9 bases from J, with 20 bases between. The CDR3 consists of 15 residues. Germline loops: CDR1 DFQATT, CDR2 SNEGSKA (reference sequence). CDR3 amino acids: CSARDPRGPPGAQYL. Here the CDR3 DNA reads TGCAGTGCTAGAGATCCGCGTGGGCCCCCCGGGGCCCAGTACCTC.

Of note for this clonotype: Relative to the germline gene, one junction end is altered; a read error may explain this. The CDR3 here is CARSLSGIQETQYF. The CDR3 DNA reads as TGTGCCAGGAGCTTATCCGGGATCCAAGAGACCCAGTACTTC. V is TRBV11-1 and J is TRBJ2-5, with a weak D call TRBD2 (5 bases). CDR3 length: 14 amino acids. From germline, CDR1 is SGHAT and CDR2 FQDESV (reference sequence).

This clonotype was recorded once. A much larger clone sits a single nucleotide away, making a read error possible. The chain combines TRBV12-5 with TRBJ1-5; 7 bases fit TRBD1. The germline V gene has CDR1 LGHNT and CDR2 FRNRAP. The CDR3 sequence is 15 residues long. CDR3 coding DNA: TGTACTAGTGGTTTGACAGGGACGGCAAATCAGCCCCAGCATTTT. It codes for CTSGLTGTANQPQHF.

A note on this clonotype: A much larger clonotype is one base distant, so this may be a read error. The chain carries TRBV10-3 and TRBJ1-1; 9 positions match TRBD1. With V trimmed by 5 bases and J by 3 bases, 7 bases remained unmatched. Germline CDR1 and CDR2: ENHRY and SYGVKD. This CDR3 region has 15 residues. The CDR3 region is CAISQGTGWDTEAFF. DNA of the CDR3: TGTGCCATCAGTCAGGGGACAGGGTGGGACACTGAAGCTTTCTTT.

This clonotype was seen repeatedly, ten times or more. Here the CDR3 reads CASSMYRVNDEQFF. DNA of the CDR3: TGTGCCAGCAGTATGTATAGGGTCAACGATGAGCAGTTCTTC. The chain recombines TRBV6-5 with TRBJ2-1; unclear D gene. V dropped 5 bases and J dropped 8 bases, with 16 bases sitting between them. The CDR3 covers 14 residues. Germline V gene lookup returns CDR1 MNHEY and CDR2 SVGAGI.

Ten or more counts support this clonotype. V is TRBV29-1 and J is TRBJ2-7, with a tentative D call TRBD1 (6 bases). The CDR3 consists of 12 residues. The V end lost 4 bases, the J end lost 4 bases, and 11 bases lay between the germline ends. The germline gives CDR1 SQVTM, CDR2 ANQGSEA. The CDR3 nucleotides are TGCAGCGTTGGACAGGATGTATACGAGCAGTACTTC. Translation: CSVGQDVYEQYF.

The sample holds one count of this clonotype. Possible read error: a much larger clone is one base away. The V and J genes are TRBV12-3 or TRBV12-4 and TRBJ2-2, with 8 bases lining up with TRBD2. The CDR3 extends over 19 amino acids. With 8 bases clipped from V and 4 bases from J, the junction kept 21 bases outside the gene matches. Here the CDR3 reads CASPLTLTGGPESTGELFF. The CDR3 bases are TGTGCCAGCCCCCTCACGCTAACGGGAGGGCCTGAGAGCACCGGGGAGCTGTTTTTT.

This clonotype came up many times. This sequence joins TRBV12-3 or TRBV12-4 and TRBJ2-7, with 11 nucleotides matching TRBD2. The CDR3 runs to 15 residues. The V segment lost 5 bases and the J segment 2 bases; nucleotides outside the gene matches: 5. CDR3 amino acids: CASSARTSGPYEQYF. The CDR3 DNA sequence: TGTGCCAGCAGTGCACGGACTAGCGGGCCCTACGAGCAGTACTTC.